The rows below give T cell receptor beta chains drawn from one sample of a study of T cell responses to AZD1222 COVID-19 vaccine. TCRdb's table, derived via immunoSEQ multiplex PCR, lists solely in-frame clones and lacks some. The data show roughly 130,000 clones, with approximately 94% seen just once and approximately 6.3% held by the top ten. This material consisted of peripheral blood, taken on day 0 of AZD1222 vaccination. The receptors derive from an adult in good health. Each CDR3 is given with its conserved first and last residue. Each record gives: clone size, V gene, J gene, D gene, CDR3 DNA, CDR3 protein. A D gene is named only where the DNA matches it firmly. Clone size is given for some rows only: seen once, a few or many times, or a class if the clone is expanded.

clone size: .
V gene: TRBV5-1
J gene: TRBJ2-7
D gene: TRBD2
CDR3 DNA: TGCGCCAGCAGCGACGGACTAGCTTTCAGCTCCTACGAGCAGTACTTC
CDR3 protein: CASSDGLAFSSYEQYF

clone size: .
V gene: TRBV6-5
J gene: TRBJ2-3
D gene: .
CDR3 DNA: TGTGCCAGCAGTTCGTGGGCCGGGAGCACAGATACGCAGTATTTT
CDR3 protein: CASSSWAGSTDTQYF

clone size: .
V gene: TRBV6-5
J gene: TRBJ1-5
D gene: .
CDR3 DNA: TGTGCCAGCAGTCCTGTGGACAGAAGGGAGCCCCAGCATTTT
CDR3 protein: CASSPVDRREPQHF

clone size: .
V gene: TRBV6-5
J gene: TRBJ2-5
D gene: .
CDR3 DNA: TGTGCCAGCAGTTACTCTTACGGGGAGACCCAGTACTTC
CDR3 protein: CASSYSYGETQYF

clone size: once
V gene: TRBV15
J gene: TRBJ1-1
D gene: .
CDR3 DNA: TGTGCCACCAGCACCTTAGAATCGGGTAGGGGGACTGAAGCTTTCTTT
CDR3 protein: CATSTLESGRGTEAFF

clone size: .
V gene: TRBV23-1
J gene: TRBJ2-3
D gene: .
CDR3 DNA: TGCGCCAGCAAAAATCTCACAGGGCCAGGCACAGATACGCAGTATTTT
CDR3 protein: CASKNLTGPGTDTQYF

clone size: .
V gene: TRBV19
J gene: TRBJ2-1
D gene: .
CDR3 DNA: TGTGCCAGTACGACGAGCTCCTACAATGAGCAGTTCTTC
CDR3 protein: CASTTSSYNEQFF

clone size: .
V gene: TRBV18
J gene: TRBJ1-1
D gene: .
CDR3 DNA: TGTGCCAGCTCACCACGGGTAGGAACCATGAACACTGAAGCTTTCTTT
CDR3 protein: CASSPRVGTMNTEAFF

clone size: .
V gene: TRBV6-2/TRBV6-3
J gene: TRBJ1-2
D gene: .
CDR3 DNA: TGTGCCAGCAGCAATCCCGGGACACCTATCCGCGAGACCTTC
CDR3 protein: CASSNPGTPIRETF

clone size: .
V gene: TRBV18
J gene: TRBJ1-2
D gene: TRBD1
CDR3 DNA: TGTGCCAGCTCACCACCGTTGGACAGGGGTTTCTATGGCTACACCTTC
CDR3 protein: CASSPPLDRGFYGYTF

clone size: .
V gene: TRBV7-9
J gene: TRBJ2-3
D gene: TRBD1
CDR3 DNA: TGTGCCACCGGGACAGCGGTCGGGCCCTACACAGATACGCAGTATTTT
CDR3 protein: CATGTAVGPYTDTQYF

clone size: .
V gene: TRBV7-8
J gene: TRBJ2-7
D gene: TRBD2
CDR3 DNA: TGTGCCAGCAGCTTAGCGCCAGCGGGACCCAACGAGCAGTACTTC
CDR3 protein: CASSLAPAGPNEQYF

clone size: .
V gene: TRBV5-5
J gene: TRBJ2-5
D gene: TRBD2
CDR3 DNA: TGTGCCAGCAGCCGCTCCCTGACGGGGAGGGAGGAGACCCAGTACTTC
CDR3 protein: CASSRSLTGREETQYF

clone size: .
V gene: TRBV29-1
J gene: TRBJ2-7
D gene: .
CDR3 DNA: TGCAGCGTTGTCAGGGACTCCTACGAGCAGTACTTC
CDR3 protein: CSVVRDSYEQYF

clone size: .
V gene: TRBV4-1
J gene: TRBJ2-3
D gene: TRBD2
CDR3 DNA: TGCGCCAGCAGCCAAGGTAAACTAGCGGGGACCACAGATACGCAGTATTTT
CDR3 protein: CASSQGKLAGTTDTQYF

clone size: .
V gene: TRBV5-6
J gene: TRBJ2-2
D gene: TRBD1
CDR3 DNA: TGTGCCAGCAGCCGCGGCTTGGGACAGGGGGCGCGCACCGGGGAGCTGTTTTTT
CDR3 protein: CASSRGLGQGARTGELFF

clone size: .
V gene: TRBV7-9
J gene: TRBJ1-4
D gene: .
CDR3 DNA: TGTGCCAGCAGCTTAGGGGTCTTTGATGAAAAACTGTTTTTT
CDR3 protein: CASSLGVFDEKLFF

clone size: .
V gene: TRBV11-2
J gene: TRBJ1-6
D gene: TRBD1
CDR3 DNA: TGTGCCAGCAGCTTATCGCGTTGGAATCCCGGGACAGGGGAATCACCCCTCCACTTT
CDR3 protein: CASSLSRWNPGTGESPLHF

clone size: .
V gene: TRBV6-1
J gene: TRBJ1-2
D gene: .
CDR3 DNA: TGTGCCAGCAGTGCCGGGGTCGGTAGGCAGGGAACCCCTAACTATGGCTACACCTTC
CDR3 protein: CASSAGVGRQGTPNYGYTF

clone size: once
V gene: TRBV5-5
J gene: TRBJ1-2
D gene: .
CDR3 DNA: TGTGCCAGCAGCTTGCCGCTTTATGGCTACACCTTC
CDR3 protein: CASSLPLYGYTF

clone size: once
V gene: TRBV18
J gene: TRBJ2-1
D gene: TRBD2
CDR3 DNA: TGTGCCAGCTCACCCCGGGAGGCCGCCGACAATGAGCAGTTCTTC
CDR3 protein: CASSPREAADNEQFF

clone size: .
V gene: TRBV6-5
J gene: TRBJ1-5
D gene: TRBD1
CDR3 DNA: TGTGCCAGTCTACAGGGGGGAGGCAGCAATCAGCCCCAGCATTTT
CDR3 protein: CASLQGGGSNQPQHF

clone size: .
V gene: TRBV11-2
J gene: TRBJ1-2
D gene: .
CDR3 DNA: TGTGCCAGCAGCTTAGGGACCGCGTCGGGCTATGGCTACACCTTC
CDR3 protein: CASSLGTASGYGYTF

clone size: .
V gene: TRBV19
J gene: TRBJ2-1
D gene: TRBD2
CDR3 DNA: TGTGCCAGTAGTATGTTAGCGGGAGGAGGCTACAATGAGCAGTTCTTC
CDR3 protein: CASSMLAGGGYNEQFF

clone size: .
V gene: TRBV7-3
J gene: TRBJ1-1
D gene: .
CDR3 DNA: TGTGCCAGCAGCTTATCTCGTGAAAAGATGAACACTGAAGCTTTCTTT
CDR3 protein: CASSLSREKMNTEAFF

clone size: .
V gene: TRBV12-3/TRBV12-4
J gene: TRBJ1-4
D gene: .
CDR3 DNA: TGTGCCAGCAGCGCAAGTTTAGGGGAAAAACTGTTTTTT
CDR3 protein: CASSASLGEKLFF

clone size: .
V gene: TRBV7-9
J gene: TRBJ2-1
D gene: .
CDR3 DNA: TGTGCCAGCATGGACTCTTCGAGCTCCTACAATGAGCAGTTCTTC
CDR3 protein: CASMDSSSSYNEQFF

clone size: .
V gene: TRBV11-1
J gene: TRBJ2-1
D gene: .
CDR3 DNA: TGTGCCAGCAGCTTACTAGGCTATGAGCAGTTCTTC
CDR3 protein: CASSLLGYEQFF

clone size: once
V gene: TRBV14
J gene: TRBJ2-1
D gene: .
CDR3 DNA: TGTGCCAGCAGCTCGACGCCATTGCCCGCCGATGAGCAGTTCTTC
CDR3 protein: CASSSTPLPADEQFF

clone size: .
V gene: TRBV11-2
J gene: TRBJ2-2
D gene: .
CDR3 DNA: TGTGCCAGCAGCTTAGGGTCCGGGGAGCTGTTTTTT
CDR3 protein: CASSLGSGELFF

clone size: .
V gene: TRBV7-8
J gene: TRBJ2-3
D gene: TRBD2
CDR3 DNA: TGTGCCAGCAGCTTACGGGGGGAGGGCTACCGCACAGATACGCAGTATTTT
CDR3 protein: CASSLRGEGYRTDTQYF

clone size: .
V gene: TRBV18
J gene: TRBJ1-2
D gene: .
CDR3 DNA: TGTGCCAGCTCACCAGGCGAAAACTATGGCTACACCTTC
CDR3 protein: CASSPGENYGYTF

clone size: .
V gene: TRBV19
J gene: TRBJ2-1
D gene: .
CDR3 DNA: TGTGCCAGTAGTATAGACCGACTAGTAGCCCACAATGAGCAGTTCTTC
CDR3 protein: CASSIDRLVAHNEQFF

clone size: .
V gene: TRBV30
J gene: TRBJ1-6
D gene: TRBD1
CDR3 DNA: TGTGCCTGGAGAGAGGGGACAGGTAATTCACCCCTCCACTTT
CDR3 protein: CAWREGTGNSPLHF

clone size: .
V gene: TRBV5-1
J gene: TRBJ2-5
D gene: .
CDR3 DNA: TGCGCCAGCAGCTCCGACCTAGCGTACCAAGAGACCCAGTACTTC
CDR3 protein: CASSSDLAYQETQYF

clone size: .
V gene: TRBV27
J gene: TRBJ1-1
D gene: .
CDR3 DNA: TGTGCCAGCAGTTTACGAAAGGTGGTAAACACTGAAGCTTTCTTT
CDR3 protein: CASSLRKVVNTEAFF

clone size: .
V gene: TRBV10-3
J gene: TRBJ2-5
D gene: TRBD1
CDR3 DNA: TGTGCCATCAGTGATGGACAGGGAAAGTACTTC
CDR3 protein: CAISDGQGKYF

clone size: .
V gene: TRBV2
J gene: TRBJ2-1
D gene: .
CDR3 DNA: TGTGCCAGCAGTGAAGATGGACTAACATCCTACAATGAGCAGTTCTTC
CDR3 protein: CASSEDGLTSYNEQFF

clone size: .
V gene: TRBV7-5
J gene: TRBJ2-2
D gene: .
CDR3 DNA: TGTGTCAGAAGGGACAGACGGGGCACCGGGGAGCTGTTTTTT
CDR3 protein: CVRRDRRGTGELFF

clone size: .
V gene: TRBV30
J gene: TRBJ2-6
D gene: TRBD1
CDR3 DNA: TGTGCCTGGACAGGGGGCAGATTAAGGGCCAACGTCCTGACTTTC
CDR3 protein: CAWTGGRLRANVLTF

clone size: once
V gene: TRBV19
J gene: TRBJ2-1
D gene: .
CDR3 DNA: TGTGCCAGTAGTATCCAGGCTTCCTACAATGAGCAGTTCTTC
CDR3 protein: CASSIQASYNEQFF

clone size: .
V gene: TRBV28
J gene: TRBJ1-1
D gene: TRBD1
CDR3 DNA: TGTGCCAGCAGTTTAAGGGGGCCCACTGAAGCTTTCTTT
CDR3 protein: CASSLRGPTEAFF

clone size: .
V gene: TRBV21-1
J gene: TRBJ2-1
D gene: .
CDR3 DNA: TGTGCCAGCACAGAGGCCAGGGGACTTAATGAGCAGTTCTTC
CDR3 protein: CASTEARGLNEQFF